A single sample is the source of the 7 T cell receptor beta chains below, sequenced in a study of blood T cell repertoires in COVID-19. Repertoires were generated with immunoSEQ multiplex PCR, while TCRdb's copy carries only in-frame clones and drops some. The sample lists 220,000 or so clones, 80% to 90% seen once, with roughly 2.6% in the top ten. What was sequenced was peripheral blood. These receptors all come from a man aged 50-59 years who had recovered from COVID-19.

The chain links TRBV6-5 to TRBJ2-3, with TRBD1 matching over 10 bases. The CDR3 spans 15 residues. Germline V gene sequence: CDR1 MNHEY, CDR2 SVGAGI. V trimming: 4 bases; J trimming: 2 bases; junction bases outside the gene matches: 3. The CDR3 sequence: CASSWGQGSTDTQYF. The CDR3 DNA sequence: TGTGCCAGCAGTTGGGGACAGGGGTCCACAGATACGCAGTATTTT.

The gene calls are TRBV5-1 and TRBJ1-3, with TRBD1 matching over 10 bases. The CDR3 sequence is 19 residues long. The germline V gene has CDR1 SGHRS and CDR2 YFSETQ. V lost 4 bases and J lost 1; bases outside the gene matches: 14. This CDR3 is CASSRKTLRQGASGNTIYF. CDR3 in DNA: TGCGCCAGCAGCCGCAAAACCCTCCGACAGGGGGCTTCTGGAAACACCATATATTTT.

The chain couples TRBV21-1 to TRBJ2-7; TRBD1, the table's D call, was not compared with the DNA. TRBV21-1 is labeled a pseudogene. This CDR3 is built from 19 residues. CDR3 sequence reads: CASSKESPTQGPRVYEQYF. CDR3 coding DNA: TGTGCCAGCAGCAAAGAATCCCCCACACAGGGGCCCAGAGTCTACGAGCAGTACTTC.

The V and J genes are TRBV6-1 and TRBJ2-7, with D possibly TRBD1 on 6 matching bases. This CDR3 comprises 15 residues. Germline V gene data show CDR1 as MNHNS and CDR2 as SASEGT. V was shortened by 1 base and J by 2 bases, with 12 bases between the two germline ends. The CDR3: CASSEEAGATYEQYF. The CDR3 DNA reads TGTGCCAGCAGTGAAGAGGCAGGGGCAACCTACGAGCAGTACTTC.

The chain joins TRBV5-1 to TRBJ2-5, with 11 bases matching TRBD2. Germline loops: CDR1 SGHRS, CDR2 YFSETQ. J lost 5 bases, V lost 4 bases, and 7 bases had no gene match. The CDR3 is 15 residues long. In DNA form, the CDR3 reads TGCGCCAGCAGCGGCGGGACTAGCGGATCCGAGACCCAGTACTTC. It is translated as CASSGGTSGSETQYF. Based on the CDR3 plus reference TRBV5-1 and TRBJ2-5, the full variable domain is KAGVTQTPRYLIKTRGQQVTLSCSPISGHRSVSWYQQTPGQGLQFLFEYFSETQRNKGNFPGRFSGRQFSNSRSEMNVSTLELGDSALYLCASSGGTSGSETQYFGPGTRLLVL.

For the CDR3, the DNA is TGTGCCAGCAGCCTACGGACAGGCGATACGCAGTATTTT. As protein: CASSLRTGDTQYF. The rearrangement links TRBV9 to TRBJ2-3; TRBD1 agrees at 7 bases. The CDR3 consists of 13 residues. Per germline, CDR1 SGDLS and CDR2 YYNGEE. The V gene end was trimmed by 4 bases and the J gene end by 6 bases; junction bases not matched to a gene: 5.

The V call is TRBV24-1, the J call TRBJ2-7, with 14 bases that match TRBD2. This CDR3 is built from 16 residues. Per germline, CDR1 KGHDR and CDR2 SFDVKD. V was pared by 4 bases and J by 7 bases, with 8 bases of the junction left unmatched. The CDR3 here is CATSEGGLAGDNEQYF. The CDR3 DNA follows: TGTGCCACCAGTGAGGGGGGACTAGCGGGAGACAATGAGCAGTACTTC.